This TCR beta chain comes out of a study of cytomegalovirus exposure and HLA in healthy donors. General study results and limits: 150 or so TCR beta chains were listed as cytomegalovirus-associated.

CDR1 and CDR2 from the germline V gene are MNHEY and SVGAGI. The CDR3 covers 14 residues. Trimming shortened V by 4 bases and J by 4 bases, and 13 bases separated the two germline ends. Researchers ran the PCR with 60 Vbeta and 13 Jbeta primers. The repertoire was sequenced with immunoSEQ multiplex PCR; TCRdb's copy has only in-frame clones and lacks some. This sample has some 180,000 clones, with under 80% found just once. About this clone: The antigen is undetermined.

Healthy people donating bone marrow made up the donors. The TCR was taken from a woman in her twenties or thirties in good health and CMV-seropositive. V gene TRBV6-5 combines with J gene TRBJ1-2; D is undetermined. The material sequenced was PBMCs. As DNA, the CDR3 is TGTGCCAGCAGTTCCGGGCCCAGCGGCTATGGCTACACCTTC. It codes for CASSSGPSGYGYTF.